This T cell receptor beta chain was sequenced during a study of cytomegalovirus exposure and HLA in healthy donors. Overall study context: The roughly 130 validation repertoires used the same platform as the approximately 620 first-cohort repertoires (as reported by a later analysis).

The donors were part of the 120-subject validation cohort, which stood apart from the roughly 700-subject first cohort. Produced via immunoSEQ multiplex PCR; TCRdb's table is partial and in-frame only. In the table there are about 160,000 clones, about 96% of which are singletons. This clone was observed a single time. What it recognizes is unknown. Study results and limitations: In vitro confirmation showed three CMV-associated chains to be CMV antigen specific. High specificity and sensitivity for cytomegalovirus status were reported for the classifier.

CDR3 length: 14 residues. Germline assignment: CDR1 SGHRS and CDR2 YFSETQ. The V and J ends lost 0 bases and 3 bases, in that order; junction bases with no gene match: 1. The sequence derives from a young woman in good health and CMV-seronegative. The rearrangement joins TRBV5-1 to TRBJ2-3; 7 bases agree with TRBD2. The sequencing sample was made of PBMCs. Here the CDR3 DNA reads TGCGCCAGCAGCTTGGGAGCGGGGACAGATACGCAGTATTTT. This encodes CASSLGAGTDTQYF.